The 18 T cell receptor beta chains below come from one sample, sequenced in a study of blood T cell repertoires in COVID-19 (dated by TCRdb to 2018 to 2021). The library was prepared using the immunoSEQ multiplex PCR assay. In its TCRdb copy, this immuneACCESS table keeps in-frame sequences only and misses some clones. Where compared with another copy, unresolved V genes explain less than half of these, and the others have no known cause. This sample is represented by 110,000 to 150,000 clones; around 89% of them were singletons. The leading ten clones occupy under 3.5% of the sample. The sample taken for sequencing was peripheral blood. Receptors were obtained from a woman in her sixties with active COVID-19.

There are a few counts of this clone. The CDR3: CASSVGDRDGYTF. The CDR3 DNA reads TGTGCCAGCAGCGTCGGGGACAGAGATGGCTACACCTTC. The chain carries TRBV9 and TRBJ1-2, with TRBD1 matching over 7 bases. Germline CDR1 reads SGDLS; CDR2 reads YYNGEE. V lost 2 bases to trimming and J lost 6 bases; unmatched junction nucleotides: 4. The CDR3 is 13 amino acids.

J is TRBJ2-7 and V is TRBV3-1 (or the pseudogene TRBV3-2); D may be TRBD2 (6 bases). Germline loops: CDR1 LGHDT, CDR2 YNNKEL (reference sequence). The V end lost 1 base, the J end lost 4 bases, and 8 bases lay between the germline ends. The CDR3 contains 13 residues. The DNA for the CDR3 is TGTGCCAGCAGCCAAGCGGGAGCTTACGAGCAGTACTTC. It specifies CASSQAGAYEQYF.

CDR3 in amino acids: CASIRSSGTEKNTGELFF. CDR3 DNA: TGTGCCAGCATTCGGTCCTCTGGGACAGAGAAAAACACCGGGGAGCTGTTTTTT. The J gene is TRBJ2-2, the V gene TRBV2; 7 nucleotides match TRBD1. Germline assignment: CDR1 SNHLY and CDR2 FYNNEI. The CDR3 has 18 amino acids. Trimming at V came to 7 bases and at J to 2 bases, leaving 16 bases not matched to a gene.

V and J are TRBV7-6 and TRBJ2-1, with 9 bases aligning to TRBD2. The CDR3 is 16 amino acids. J was trimmed by 5 bases and V by 4 bases; bases with no gene match: 9. Looked up from germline, CDR1 is SGHVS and CDR2 is FNYEAQ. The CDR3 region is CASSSQGLALNNEQFF. Here the CDR3 DNA reads TGTGCCAGCAGCTCTCAAGGACTAGCGCTGAACAATGAGCAGTTCTTC.

In its sample, this clone was seen once. The chain uses TRBV6-2 or TRBV6-3 and TRBJ2-5; 8 bases align to TRBD1. With 3 bases clipped from V and 5 bases from J, the junction kept 17 bases outside the gene matches. CDR1 is MNHEY, CDR2 SVGEGT, per germline. This CDR3 is 18 amino acids long. This chain's CDR3 is CASSYRGRPWTGRETQYF. The CDR3 region has the DNA TGTGCCAGCAGTTATAGAGGCCGACCGTGGACAGGGCGGGAGACCCAGTACTTC.

The V gene is TRBV9, the J gene TRBJ2-1, with 10 nucleotides matching TRBD2. This CDR3 has 16 residues. The trim removed 4 bases at V and 5 bases at J, leaving 9 bases unmatched. Germline V gives CDR1 SGDLS, CDR2 YYNGEE. In nucleotides, the CDR3 is TGTGCCAGCAGCCCCCACACTAGCGGGATCAACAATGAGCAGTTCTTC. This translates into CASSPHTSGINNEQFF.

The V gene is TRBV19, the J gene TRBJ2-3; D remains ambiguous. V lost 5 bases, J lost 2 bases, and 11 bases lay in between. CDR1 is LNHDA and CDR2 is SQIVND in the germline V gene (reference sequence). The CDR3 is 14 residues long. The CDR3 is CASSWRYFTDTQYF. For the CDR3, the DNA is TGTGCCAGTAGTTGGAGATATTTCACAGATACGCAGTATTTT.

The V call is TRBV4-3, the J call TRBJ1-2, with 7 positions matching TRBD1. The CDR3 loop spans 14 amino acids. The V gene's germline CDR1 is LGHNA and CDR2 YSLEER. J lost 9 bases, V lost 2 bases, and 9 bases had no gene match. The CDR3 sequence is CASSQNGGTDRYTF. CDR3 nucleotide sequence: TGCGCCAGCAGCCAAAACGGAGGGACAGACCGCTACACCTTC.

The chain is built from TRBV6-5 and TRBJ2-1; unclear D gene. The ends were cut back, 7 bases at V and 8 bases at J, with 15 bases in the middle. This CDR3 has 13 amino acids. Germline CDR1 reads MNHEY; CDR2 reads SVGAGI. CDR3 nucleotides: TGTGCCAGCACGAACCCTCCTGGGCATGAGCAGTTCTTC. Protein sequence: CASTNPPGHEQFF.

The chain has TRBV7-2 and TRBJ2-3; unclear D gene. The CDR3 loop spans 15 amino acids. Germline V gives CDR1 SGHTA, CDR2 FQGNSA. With 5 bases removed from V and 2 bases from J, the gap between germline ends came to 14 bases. DNA of the CDR3: TGTGCCAGCAGCCAGCGAAAGCTCCACACAGATACGCAGTATTTT. Translated, it gives CASSQRKLHTDTQYF.

V is TRBV19 and J is TRBJ1-2, with a possible D match to TRBD1 (6 bases). In germline, CDR1 is LNHDA, CDR2 SQIVND (reference sequence). This CDR3 spans 15 amino acids. Deletions cut 5 bases from V and 6 bases from J, with 19 bases between. This chain's CDR3 is CASSRVAGAQDGYTF. CDR3 nucleotide sequence: TGTGCCAGTAGTCGGGTCGCAGGGGCCCAAGATGGCTACACCTTC.

The V gene is TRBV9, the J gene TRBJ2-1; unclear D gene. Trimming stripped 4 bases from V and 4 bases from J, with 9 bases between. CDR3 size: 13 residues. CDR1 SGDLS and CDR2 YYNGEE come from the germline V gene. CDR3 sequence: CASSPMRYNEQFF. The CDR3 DNA follows: TGTGCCAGCAGCCCTATGAGGTACAATGAGCAGTTCTTC.

This chain connects TRBV27 to TRBJ1-1; 7 bases are shared with TRBD1. CDR3 size: 18 residues. The ends lost 4 bases at V and 0 bases at J; junction bases unmatched: 14. Per the germline V gene, CDR1 is MNHEY and CDR2 is SMNVEV (reference sequence). The CDR3 DNA follows: TGTGCCAGCAGTTCCACGCAGGGGGGAGCTTCTATGAACACTGAAGCTTTCTTT. This gives the protein CASSSTQGGASMNTEAFF.

This chain links TRBV19 with TRBJ1-1; TRBD1 might be the D (6 bases). The germline CDR1 and CDR2 sequences are LNHDA and SQIVND (reference sequence). V was clipped by 7 bases and J by 1 base, with 13 bases between them. The CDR3 spans 14 residues. The CDR3: CASKVQGWNTEAFF. In DNA, the CDR3 is TGTGCCAGTAAGGTCCAGGGGTGGAACACTGAAGCTTTCTTT. Supplemented by reference TRBV19 and TRBJ1-1, the full variable domain reads DGGITQSPKYLFRKEGQNVTLSCEQNLNHDAMYWYRQDPGQGLRLIYYSQIVNDFQKGDIAEGYSVSREKKESFPLTVTSAQKNPTAFYLCASKVQGWNTEAFFGQGTRLTVV.

The chain combines TRBV9 with TRBJ1-6; tentative D call: TRBD1 (6 bases). Trimming pared 4 bases from V and 4 bases from J, leaving 9 bases between. The germline V gene encodes CDR1 SGDLS and CDR2 YYNGEE. The CDR3 loop spans 14 amino acids. CDR3 loop: CASSNRDYNSPLHF. DNA for the CDR3: TGTGCCAGCAGCAACAGGGATTATAATTCACCCCTCCACTTT.

The chain joins TRBV6-2 or TRBV6-3 to TRBJ2-7; 9 nucleotides match TRBD2. The CDR3 consists of 16 residues. V trimming: 4 bases; J trimming: 7 bases; junction bases outside the gene matches: 14. The V gene's germline CDR1 is MNHEY and CDR2 SVGEGT. The CDR3 reads CASSSLTPRSGREQYF. The CDR3 DNA reads as TGTGCCAGCAGTTCCCTCACGCCCCGGAGCGGGAGGGAGCAGTACTTC.

The gene calls are TRBV3-1 (or the pseudogene TRBV3-2) and TRBJ2-3, with D perhaps TRBD2 (5 bases). Trimming pared 0 bases from V and 11 bases from J, leaving 9 bases between. Germline V lookup: CDR1 LGHDT, CDR2 YNNKEL (reference sequence). The CDR3 is 12 amino acids. In DNA form, the CDR3 reads TGTGCCAGCAGCCAAGACGAGGGCAAGCAGTATTTT. Encoded protein: CASSQDEGKQYF.

The chain links TRBV5-6 to TRBJ2-7; 7 bases agree with TRBD2. Germline CDR1 reads SGHDT; CDR2 reads YYEEEE. V shed 4 bases and J 2 bases; nucleotides not matched to a gene: 12. The CDR3 is 16 amino acids. CDR3 DNA sequence: TGTGCCAGCAGCAGAGCTAAGGGAGGGCACCCCTACGAGCAGTACTTC. This codes for CASSRAKGGHPYEQYF.